This T cell receptor (beta chain) was identified in a study of blood T cell repertoires in COVID-19. The assay was immunoSEQ multiplex PCR, and TCRdb's table has in-frame clones only and misses some. The top ten clones hold around 2.1% of a sample with some 100,000 clones, just over 85% of them seen once. Seattle researchers signed up patients amid active infection and tracked them longitudinally. This CDR3 is 14 amino acids long. Germline CDR1 and CDR2: SGHTA and FQGTGA. V lost 5 bases and J lost 3; bases outside the gene matches: 6. The receptor's source is a man aged 45-65 years with COVID-19, enrolled during active disease. The chain has TRBV7-3 and TRBJ2-7; 8 bases align to TRBD1. Material for sequencing was peripheral blood. This chain's CDR3 is CASSHGTGSYEQYF. As DNA, the CDR3 is TGTGCCAGCAGCCACGGGACAGGAAGCTACGAGCAGTACTTC.